This is a list of T cell receptor beta chains from one sample in a study of graft-versus-host responses after intestinal transplantation. Assay: immunoSEQ multiplex PCR; the TCRdb copy retains only in-frame clones and omits some. The data show tens of thousands of clones, 80% to 90% seen once. Sequences were derived from PBMCs, sampled 26 days after transplant. Source of these receptors: a human patient who received an intestinal transplant, so some T cells may come from the graft donor. The CDR3 runs from the conserved cysteine through the conserved F or W. Each record gives: clone size, D gene, V gene, J gene, CDR3 DNA, CDR3 protein. D genes are given only for firm matches. Size tells how often a clone was seen (once, few, many) or the class of an expanded clone, and some rows leave it out.

size: few
D: TRBD1
V: TRBV5-4
J: TRBJ2-7
DNA: TGTGCCAGCAGCTGGGACAGGGGAAGCTCCTACGAGCAGTACTTC
CDR3: CASSWDRGSSYEQYF

size: NA
D: TRBD1
V: TRBV6-1
J: TRBJ2-1
DNA: TGTGCCAGCAGCGGACAGGGGCCTTTCAATGAGCAGTTCTTC
CDR3: CASSGQGPFNEQFF

size: once
D: TRBD1
V: TRBV27
J: TRBJ1-2
DNA: TGTGCCAGCAGCTCGAGATCGGGCAGGCTGGAGGCGACAGGGGTAGATGTCTATGGCTACACCTTC
CDR3: CASSSRSGRLEATGVDVYGYTF

size: NA
D: TRBD1
V: TRBV7-2
J: TRBJ1-2
DNA: TGTGCCAGCAGCTTAGACGGGACAGCACCTTGGGTCTATGGCTACACCTTC
CDR3: CASSLDGTAPWVYGYTF

size: once
D: NA
V: TRBV19
J: TRBJ2-1
DNA: TGTGCCAGTAATCCAAATTCCGGACTATCCTACAATGAGCAGTTCTTC
CDR3: CASNPNSGLSYNEQFF

size: NA
D: NA
V: TRBV5-4
J: TRBJ2-1
DNA: TGTGCCAGCAGCTTAGCTGGCAATGAGCAGTTCTTC
CDR3: CASSLAGNEQFF

size: NA
D: NA
V: TRBV5-1
J: TRBJ2-1
DNA: TGCGCCAGCAGCTCATTAGGACAGAATAGCTACAATGAGCAGTTCTTC
CDR3: CASSSLGQNSYNEQFF

size: NA
D: TRBD1
V: TRBV7-2
J: TRBJ1-2
DNA: TGTGCCAGCAGCCGCCCCGAAAAGACAGGGTTTAACTATGGCTACACCTTC
CDR3: CASSRPEKTGFNYGYTF

size: NA
D: TRBD1
V: TRBV28
J: TRBJ1-2
DNA: TGTGCCAGCAGTTTAGACAGGGCTACGCGAGGCTACACCTTC
CDR3: CASSLDRATRGYTF

size: few
D: NA
V: TRBV19
J: TRBJ2-1
DNA: TGTGCCAGTAGTTTGCTCAGCTCCTACAATGAGCAGTTCTTC
CDR3: CASSLLSSYNEQFF

size: NA
D: NA
V: TRBV19
J: TRBJ1-2
DNA: TGTGCCAGTAGCTCCCCTCCAGGGCTACATGGCTACACCTTC
CDR3: CASSSPPGLHGYTF

size: NA
D: NA
V: TRBV28
J: TRBJ1-4
DNA: TGTGCCACCACAGTTTCTCGACAGGCCGGAAAACTGTTTTTT
CDR3: CATTVSRQAGKLFF

size: NA
D: NA
V: TRBV6-1
J: TRBJ2-7
DNA: TGTGCCAGCAGGCCCCTCGTCGGCGAGCAGTACTTC
CDR3: CASRPLVGEQYF

size: NA
D: TRBD1
V: TRBV28
J: TRBJ1-2
DNA: TGTGCCAGCAGTTTACTCCGACCCGTAACTGACAGGGAGGTCACCCGGGCTTACTATGGCTACACCTTC
CDR3: CASSLLRPVTDREVTRAYYGYTF

size: NA
D: NA
V: TRBV6-5
J: TRBJ1-2
DNA: TGTGCCAGCAGGGGGGCCTATGGCTACACCTTC
CDR3: CASRGAYGYTF

size: NA
D: TRBD1
V: TRBV5-4
J: TRBJ1-2
DNA: TGTGCCAGCAGCCCCCGGGACAGACAAGCTAACTATGGCTACACCTTC
CDR3: CASSPRDRQANYGYTF

size: NA
D: TRBD2
V: TRBV4-1
J: TRBJ2-1
DNA: TGCGCCAGCAGCCATAGCGGGGGGGCCGGACATGAGCAGTTCTTC
CDR3: CASSHSGGAGHEQFF

size: NA
D: NA
V: TRBV13
J: TRBJ2-7
DNA: TGTGCCAGCAGTCCGGGACAAGGCAACTACGAGCAGTACTTC
CDR3: CASSPGQGNYEQYF

size: NA
D: NA
V: TRBV28
J: TRBJ1-4
DNA: TGTGCCAGCAGTCCGAGGGTCCAAAGAAGTGAAAAACTGTTTTTT
CDR3: CASSPRVQRSEKLFF

size: NA
D: TRBD2
V: TRBV29-1
J: TRBJ2-1
DNA: TGCAGCGTTCTTGGACTAGCGGGGCTCAATGAGCAGTTCTTC
CDR3: CSVLGLAGLNEQFF

size: NA
D: TRBD1
V: TRBV19
J: TRBJ2-3
DNA: TGTGCCAGTAGTGTGGGACAGCCTACAGATACGCAGTATTTT
CDR3: CASSVGQPTDTQYF

size: NA
D: TRBD1
V: TRBV6-5
J: TRBJ1-2
DNA: TGTGCCAGCAACCCGGACAGGCAAAAGACCTATGGCTACACCTTC
CDR3: CASNPDRQKTYGYTF

size: few
D: NA
V: TRBV2
J: TRBJ2-7
DNA: TGTGCCAGCAGGGAACAGGCTTACGAGCAGTACTTC
CDR3: CASREQAYEQYF

size: NA
D: NA
V: TRBV4-1
J: TRBJ1-1
DNA: TGCGCCAGCAGCAAGGGGGGGATAGGCACTGAAGCTTTCTTT
CDR3: CASSKGGIGTEAFF

size: NA
D: NA
V: TRBV25-1
J: TRBJ1-3
DNA: TGTGCCAGCAGTGATAGACTTGGAAACACCATATATTTT
CDR3: CASSDRLGNTIYF

size: NA
D: NA
V: TRBV25-1
J: TRBJ1-2
DNA: TGTGCCAGCAGTGAAATAGCTAACTATGGCTACACCTTC
CDR3: CASSEIANYGYTF

size: NA
D: TRBD1
V: TRBV6-1
J: TRBJ2-3
DNA: TGTGCCATAAGACAGGGTGCAGATACGCAGTATTTT
CDR3: CAIRQGADTQYF

size: NA
D: TRBD1
V: TRBV6-5
J: TRBJ2-7
DNA: TGTGCCGTTTCGGGGACAGGGGGAAACTACGAGCAGTACTTC
CDR3: CAVSGTGGNYEQYF

size: NA
D: NA
V: TRBV7-9
J: TRBJ2-5
DNA: TGTGCCAGCAGCTTAAACAGAGAAGAGACCCAGTACTTC
CDR3: CASSLNREETQYF

size: NA
D: TRBD2
V: TRBV5-1
J: TRBJ2-1
DNA: TGCGCCAGCAGTTTTACTAGCGGGGGGCGTGGTGAGCAGTTCTTC
CDR3: CASSFTSGGRGEQFF

size: NA
D: TRBD2
V: TRBV28
J: TRBJ2-1
DNA: TGTGCCAGCAGTCCTCTGTGGGGGGGGGCCTACAATGAGCAGTTCTTC
CDR3: CASSPLWGGAYNEQFF

size: NA
D: NA
V: TRBV6-6
J: TRBJ1-3
DNA: TGTGCCAGCAGTTATACAGACTCTGGAAACACCATATATTTT
CDR3: CASSYTDSGNTIYF

size: NA
D: TRBD1
V: TRBV19
J: TRBJ2-6
DNA: TGTGCCACCAGCCGGGACAGCCCCTCTGGGGCCAACGTCCTGACTTTC
CDR3: CATSRDSPSGANVLTF

size: NA
D: NA
V: TRBV6-6
J: TRBJ1-2
DNA: TGTGCCAGCAGTTACTCGGCAGCGGGCGGCGGCTACACCTTC
CDR3: CASSYSAAGGGYTF

size: NA
D: TRBD1
V: TRBV9
J: TRBJ1-5
DNA: TGTGCCAGCAGCGTAGGAACAGGGGGAAGTCAGCCCCAGCATTTT
CDR3: CASSVGTGGSQPQHF

size: NA
D: NA
V: TRBV5-1
J: TRBJ2-5
DNA: TGCGCCAGCAGCCAGCTCCAGGGCGGAGAGACCCAGTACTTC
CDR3: CASSQLQGGETQYF

size: NA
D: NA
V: TRBV10-2
J: TRBJ2-3
DNA: TGCGCCAGCATGGGGGGGCCCTCGGGAGATACGCAGTATTTT
CDR3: CASMGGPSGDTQYF

size: NA
D: NA
V: TRBV27
J: TRBJ1-1
DNA: TGTGCCAGCTCCCCCGGTTCTGACACTGAAGCTTTCTTT
CDR3: CASSPGSDTEAFF

size: NA
D: TRBD2
V: TRBV5-1
J: TRBJ2-1
DNA: TGCGCCAGCAGCTTGAGACTAGCGGGAGGCCCGGGTAACAATGAGCAGTTCTTC
CDR3: CASSLRLAGGPGNNEQFF